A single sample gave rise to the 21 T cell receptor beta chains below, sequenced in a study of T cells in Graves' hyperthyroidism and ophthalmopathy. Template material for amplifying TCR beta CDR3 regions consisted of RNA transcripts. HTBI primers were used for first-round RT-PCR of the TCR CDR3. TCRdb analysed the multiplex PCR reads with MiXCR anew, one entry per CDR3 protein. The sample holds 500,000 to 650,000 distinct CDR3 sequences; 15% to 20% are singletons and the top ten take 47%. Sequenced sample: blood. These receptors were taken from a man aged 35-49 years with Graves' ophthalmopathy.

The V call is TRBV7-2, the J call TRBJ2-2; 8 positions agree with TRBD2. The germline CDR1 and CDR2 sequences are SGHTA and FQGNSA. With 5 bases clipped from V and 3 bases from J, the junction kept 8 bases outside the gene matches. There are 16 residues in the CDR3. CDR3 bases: TGTGCCAGCAGCGTTCCGGAAGCGGGAGACACCGGGGAGCTGTTTTTT. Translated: CASSVPEAGDTGELFF. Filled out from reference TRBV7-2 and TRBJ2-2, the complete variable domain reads GAGVSQSPSNKVTEKGKDVELRCDPISGHTALYWYRQSLGQGLEFLIYFQGNSAPDKSGLPSDRFSAERTGGSVSTLTIQRTQQEDSAVYLCASSVPEAGDTGELFFGEGSRLTVL.

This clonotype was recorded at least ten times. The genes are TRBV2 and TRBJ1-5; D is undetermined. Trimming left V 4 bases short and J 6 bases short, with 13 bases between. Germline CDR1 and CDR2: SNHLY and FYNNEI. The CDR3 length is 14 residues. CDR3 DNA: TGTGCCAGCAGTGGGATGGCAGAGCCTCAGCCCCAGCATTTT. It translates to CASSGMAEPQPQHF. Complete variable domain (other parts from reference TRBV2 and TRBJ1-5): EPEVTQTPSHQVTQMGQEVILRCVPISNHLYFYWYRQILGQKVEFLVSFYNNEISEKSEIFDDQFSVERPDGSNFTLKIRSTKLEDSAMYFCASSGMAEPQPQHFGDGTRLSIL.

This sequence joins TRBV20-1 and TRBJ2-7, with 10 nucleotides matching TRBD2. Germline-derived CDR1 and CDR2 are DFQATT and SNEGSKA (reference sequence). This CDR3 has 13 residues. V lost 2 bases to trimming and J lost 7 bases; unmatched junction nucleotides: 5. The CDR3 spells CSARLAGAGEQYF. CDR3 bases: TGCAGTGCTAGACTAGCGGGAGCGGGGGAGCAGTACTTC.

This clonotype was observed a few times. CDR3 sequence: CASSAREGGGTEAFF. CDR3 sequence (DNA): TGTGCCAGCAGCGCCAGAGAGGGGGGAGGAACTGAAGCTTTCTTT. The genes are TRBV9 and TRBJ1-1; TRBD1 is a possible D gene (6 bases). This CDR3 spans 15 amino acids. The V end lost 3 bases, the J end lost 5 bases, and 17 bases lay between the germline ends. Germline V CDR1 and CDR2: SGDLS, YYNGEE. The full variable domain, in which reference TRBV9 and TRBJ1-1 provide the parts outside the CDR3, is DSGVTQTPKHLITATGQRVTLRCSPRSGDLSVYWYQQSLDQGLQFLIQYYNGEERAKGNILERFSAQQFPDLHSELNLSSLELGDSALYFCASSAREGGGTEAFFGQGTRLTVV.

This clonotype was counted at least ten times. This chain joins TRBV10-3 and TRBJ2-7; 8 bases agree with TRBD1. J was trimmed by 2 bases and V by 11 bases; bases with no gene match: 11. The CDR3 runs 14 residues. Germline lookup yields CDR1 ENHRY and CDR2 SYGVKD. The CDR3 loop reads CASKTTGDTYEQYF. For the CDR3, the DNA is TGTGCCTCAAAAACGACAGGGGACACCTACGAGCAGTACTTC.

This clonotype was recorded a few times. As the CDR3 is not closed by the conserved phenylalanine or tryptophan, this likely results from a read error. DNA of the CDR3: TGCAGTGCTAGAGAGGATTGGGTTCCGGAGACCCAGTACCTC. This sequence encodes CSAREDWVPETQYL. V gene TRBV20-1 combines with J gene TRBJ2-5; D is undetermined. Germline assignment: CDR1 DFQATT and CDR2 SNEGSKA (reference sequence). The length of the CDR3 is 14 residues. V shed 0 bases and J shed 5 bases, with 13 bases lying between them.

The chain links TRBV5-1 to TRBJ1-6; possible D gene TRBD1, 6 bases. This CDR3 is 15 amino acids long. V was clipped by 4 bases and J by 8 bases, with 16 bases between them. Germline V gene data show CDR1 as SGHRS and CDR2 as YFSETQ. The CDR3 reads CASSVTTGTDSPLHF. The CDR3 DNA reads TGCGCCAGCAGCGTTACTACAGGGACGGATTCACCCCTCCACTTT.

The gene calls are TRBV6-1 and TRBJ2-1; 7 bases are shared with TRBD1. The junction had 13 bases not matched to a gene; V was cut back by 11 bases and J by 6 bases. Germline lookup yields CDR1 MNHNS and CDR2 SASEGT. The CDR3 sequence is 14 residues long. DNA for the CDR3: TGTGCCTCTACTAGAGGACAGGTCACCAATGAGCAGTTCTTC. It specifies CASTRGQVTNEQFF.

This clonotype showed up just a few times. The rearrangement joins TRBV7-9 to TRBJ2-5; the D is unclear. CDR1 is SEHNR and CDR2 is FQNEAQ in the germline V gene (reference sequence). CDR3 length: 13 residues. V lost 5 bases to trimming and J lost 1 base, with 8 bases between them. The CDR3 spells CASSQYIQETQYF. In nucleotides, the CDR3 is TGTGCCAGCAGCCAATATATCCAAGAGACCCAGTACTTC.

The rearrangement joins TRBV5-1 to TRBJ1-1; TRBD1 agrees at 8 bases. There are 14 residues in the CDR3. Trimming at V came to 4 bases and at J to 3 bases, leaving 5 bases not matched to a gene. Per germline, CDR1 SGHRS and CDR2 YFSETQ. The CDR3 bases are TGCGCCAGCAGCCTGAGGGGACAGGACACTGAAGCTTTCTTT. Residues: CASSLRGQDTEAFF.

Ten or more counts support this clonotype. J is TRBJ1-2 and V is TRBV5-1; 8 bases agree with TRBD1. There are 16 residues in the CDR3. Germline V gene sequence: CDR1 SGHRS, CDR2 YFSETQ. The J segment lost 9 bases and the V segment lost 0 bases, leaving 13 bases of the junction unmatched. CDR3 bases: TGCGCCAGCAGCTTGGGCGGGACAGGAAGCCCAGACCGCTACACCTTC. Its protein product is CASSLGGTGSPDRYTF.

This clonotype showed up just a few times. The CDR3 region has the DNA TGTGCCAGCTCACCGGGATGGGGACGGACCTACGAGCAGTACTTC. It specifies CASSPGWGRTYEQYF. The chain uses TRBV18 and TRBJ2-7; D may correspond to TRBD1 or TRBD2 (5 bases each). Germline V gene sequence: CDR1 KGHSH, CDR2 LQKENI. The CDR3 loop spans 15 amino acids. Trimming took off 3 bases at V and 2 bases at J, with 14 bases between the two ends.

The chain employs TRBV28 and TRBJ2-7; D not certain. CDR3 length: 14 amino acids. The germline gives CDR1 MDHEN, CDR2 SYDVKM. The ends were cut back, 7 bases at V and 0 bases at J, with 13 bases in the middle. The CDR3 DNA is TGTGCCAGCACCTTAGGGCAGCGCTCCTACGAGCAGTACTTC. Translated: CASTLGQRSYEQYF. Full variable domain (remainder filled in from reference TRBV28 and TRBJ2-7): DVKVTQSSRYLVKRTGEKVFLECVQDMDHENMFWYRQDPGLGLRLIYFSYDVKMKEKGDIPEGYSVSREKKERFSLILESASTNQTSMYLCASTLGQRSYEQYFGPGTRLTVT.

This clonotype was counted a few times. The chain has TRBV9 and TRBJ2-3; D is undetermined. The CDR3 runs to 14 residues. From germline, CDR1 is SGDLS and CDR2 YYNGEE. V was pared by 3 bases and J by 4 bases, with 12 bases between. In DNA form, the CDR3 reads TGTGCCAGCAGCGGAAATACTATAGCAGATACGCAGTATTTT. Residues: CASSGNTIADTQYF. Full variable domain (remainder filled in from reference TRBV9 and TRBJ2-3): DSGVTQTPKHLITATGQRVTLRCSPRSGDLSVYWYQQSLDQGLQFLIQYYNGEERAKGNILERFSAQQFPDLHSELNLSSLELGDSALYFCASSGNTIADTQYFGPGTRLTVL.

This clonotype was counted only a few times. As DNA, the CDR3 is TGTGCCATCAGTGAGGACAGGTCCTACGAGCAGTACTTC. Amino acids: CAISEDRSYEQYF. The rearrangement links TRBV10-3 to TRBJ2-7; TRBD1 is a possible D gene (6 bases). The V and J ends lost 2 bases and 1 base respectively, with 6 bases between them. The CDR3 is 13 amino acids. The germline gives CDR1 ENHRY, CDR2 SYGVKD.

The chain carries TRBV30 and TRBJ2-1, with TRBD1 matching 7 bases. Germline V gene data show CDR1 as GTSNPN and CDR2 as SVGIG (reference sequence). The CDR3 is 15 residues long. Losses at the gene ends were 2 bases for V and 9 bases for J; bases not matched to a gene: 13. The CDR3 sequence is CAWSLTGVLRAEQFF. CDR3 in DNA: TGTGCCTGGAGTCTTACAGGGGTTCTACGGGCTGAGCAGTTCTTC.

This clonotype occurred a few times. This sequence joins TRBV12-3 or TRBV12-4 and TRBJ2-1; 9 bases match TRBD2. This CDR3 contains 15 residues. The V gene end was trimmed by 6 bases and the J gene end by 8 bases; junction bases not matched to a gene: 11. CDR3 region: CASSPGASGVDEQFF. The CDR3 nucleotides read TGTGCCAGCAGCCCAGGGGCTAGCGGGGTGGATGAGCAGTTCTTC.

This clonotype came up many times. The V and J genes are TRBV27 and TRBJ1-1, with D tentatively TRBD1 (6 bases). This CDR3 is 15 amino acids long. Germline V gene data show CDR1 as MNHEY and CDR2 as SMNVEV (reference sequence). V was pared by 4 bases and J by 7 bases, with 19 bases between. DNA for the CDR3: TGTGCCAGCAGTTCCGGATTGGGCCACAGGGTTGAAGCTTTCTTT. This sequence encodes CASSSGLGHRVEAFF.

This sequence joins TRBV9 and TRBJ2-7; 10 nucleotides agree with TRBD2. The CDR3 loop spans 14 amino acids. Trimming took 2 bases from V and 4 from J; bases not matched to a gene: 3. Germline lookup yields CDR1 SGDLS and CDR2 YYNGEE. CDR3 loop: CASSVSSGGYEQYF. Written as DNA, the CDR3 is TGTGCCAGCAGCGTGTCTAGCGGGGGATACGAGCAGTACTTC. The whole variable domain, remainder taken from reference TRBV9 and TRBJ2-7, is DSGVTQTPKHLITATGQRVTLRCSPRSGDLSVYWYQQSLDQGLQFLIQYYNGEERAKGNILERFSAQQFPDLHSELNLSSLELGDSALYFCASSVSSGGYEQYFGPGTRLTVT.

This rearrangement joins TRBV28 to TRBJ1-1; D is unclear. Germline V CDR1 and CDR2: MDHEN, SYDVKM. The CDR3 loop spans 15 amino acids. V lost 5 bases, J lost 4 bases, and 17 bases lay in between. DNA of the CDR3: TGTGCCAGCAGTACCCGGTCGCGGGGAAGCACTGAAGCTTTCTTT. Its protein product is CASSTRSRGSTEAFF. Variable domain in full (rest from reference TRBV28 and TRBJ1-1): DVKVTQSSRYLVKRTGEKVFLECVQDMDHENMFWYRQDPGLGLRLIYFSYDVKMKEKGDIPEGYSVSREKKERFSLILESASTNQTSMYLCASSTRSRGSTEAFFGQGTRLTVV.

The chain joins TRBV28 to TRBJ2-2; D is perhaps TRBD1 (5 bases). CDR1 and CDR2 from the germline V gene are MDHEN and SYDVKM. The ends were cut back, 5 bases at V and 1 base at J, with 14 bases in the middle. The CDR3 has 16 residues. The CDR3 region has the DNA TGTGCCAGCAGTCTATATAGGGGATTGAACACCGGGGAGCTGTTTTTT. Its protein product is CASSLYRGLNTGELFF.